The source of this T cell receptor beta chain is a study of response to subunit inactivated influenza vaccine. General study points: Authors suggested seasonal influenza vaccinations each recruit few new T cells.

This clonotype was observed a few times. Its antigen is undetermined. TCRdb redid the calling of the RT-PCR reads with MiXCR, one entry per CDR3 protein. The sample contains around 750,000 distinct CDR3 sequences, less than 25% of which appear only once. This sequence originates from a middle-aged man who received an inactivated influenza vaccine. This specimen was PBMCs from blood, taken around 5 days after vaccination.

CDR3 DNA: TGTGCCAGCAGCGTAGCTGTGGGGGCGGGCTACGAGCAGTACTTC. Amino acid sequence: CASSVAVGAGYEQYF. The chain joins TRBV9 to TRBJ2-7; D is possibly TRBD1 (6 bases). The CDR3 length is 15 residues. The V gene's germline CDR1 is SGDLS and CDR2 YYNGEE. The germline V and J ends were trimmed by 0 bases and 3 bases, with 13 bases remaining between them.